Described below is a single T cell receptor (beta chain) sequence and its context. Its antigen is still unknown. These data belong to a study of cytomegalovirus exposure and HLA in healthy donors. Whole-study findings and limits: A later analysis found common viral pathogens apparently linked to several of the most significant clusters. In a later analysis, across HLA loci, associated TCR counts were highest for DRB1, lowest for HLA-C. The study labeled around 160 TCR beta chains cytomegalovirus-associated. Solely CMV serostatus was available to characterize immune exposure.

The study ran its PCR with 60 Vbeta and 13 Jbeta primers. Sequencing used immunoSEQ multiplex PCR; TCRdb keeps in-frame clones, though not all of them. The table shows some 160,000 clones, with 73% occurring only once. The CDR3 is 18 amino acids. The V gene's germline CDR1 is SGHRS and CDR2 YFSETQ. V was shortened by 4 bases and J by 1 base, with 23 bases between the two germline ends. The chain uses TRBV5-1 and TRBJ1-1, with D hard to call. The sequence came from a woman aged 18-29 years in good health and CMV-seropositive. The sequencing sample was made of PBMCs. The CDR3 loop is CASSPRRWEGGENTEAFF. CDR3 nucleotide sequence: TGCGCCAGCAGCCCTCGGAGGTGGGAGGGCGGCGAGAACACTGAAGCTTTCTTT. Variable domain in full (rest from reference TRBV5-1 and TRBJ1-1): KAGVTQTPRYLIKTRGQQVTLSCSPISGHRSVSWYQQTPGQGLQFLFEYFSETQRNKGNFPGRFSGRQFSNSRSEMNVSTLELGDSALYLCASSPRRWEGGENTEAFFGQGTRLTVV.